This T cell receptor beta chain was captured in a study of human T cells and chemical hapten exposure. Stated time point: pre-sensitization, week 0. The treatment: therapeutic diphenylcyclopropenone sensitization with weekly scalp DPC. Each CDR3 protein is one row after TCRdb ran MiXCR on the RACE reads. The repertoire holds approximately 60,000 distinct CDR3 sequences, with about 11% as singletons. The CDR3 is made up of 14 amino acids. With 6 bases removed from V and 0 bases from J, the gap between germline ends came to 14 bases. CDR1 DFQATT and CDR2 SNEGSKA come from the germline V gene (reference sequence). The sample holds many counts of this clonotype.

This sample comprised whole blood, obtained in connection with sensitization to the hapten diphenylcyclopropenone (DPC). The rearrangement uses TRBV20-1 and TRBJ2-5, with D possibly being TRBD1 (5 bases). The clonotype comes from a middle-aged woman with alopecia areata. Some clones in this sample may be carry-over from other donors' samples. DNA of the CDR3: TGCAGTGCGCTCGAAGGGGTTTACCAAGAGACCCAGTACTTC. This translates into CSALEGVYQETQYF.